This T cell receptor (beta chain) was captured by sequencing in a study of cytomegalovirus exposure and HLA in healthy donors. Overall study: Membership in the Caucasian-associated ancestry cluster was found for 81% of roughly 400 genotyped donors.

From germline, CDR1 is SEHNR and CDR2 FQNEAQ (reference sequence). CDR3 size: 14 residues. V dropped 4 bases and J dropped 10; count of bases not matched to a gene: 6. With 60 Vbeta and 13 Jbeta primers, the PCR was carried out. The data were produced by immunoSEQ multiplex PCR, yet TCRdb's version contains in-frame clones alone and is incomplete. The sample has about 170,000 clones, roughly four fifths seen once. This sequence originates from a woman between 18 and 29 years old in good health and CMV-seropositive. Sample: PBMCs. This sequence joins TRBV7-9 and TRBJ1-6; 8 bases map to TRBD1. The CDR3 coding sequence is TGTGCCAGCAGCTCCGACAGGGGCAACTCACCCCTCCACTTT. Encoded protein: CASSSDRGNSPLHF.